This T cell receptor beta chain was sequenced during a study of blood T cell repertoires in COVID-19. Study details: Researchers got acute and convalescent COVID-19 samples from the United States, Italy and Spain. Sample material is recorded as cDNA or gDNA derived from T cells, B-cell-depleted T cells, or PBMCs.

Unmatched junction bases numbered 9, after V lost 6 bases and J lost 4 bases. Looked up from germline, CDR1 is SNHLY and CDR2 is FYNNEI. This CDR3 region has 15 residues. Original processing methods: From reference gene primer amplification, estimates of nucleated cell counts were derived. The assay was immunoSEQ multiplex PCR, and TCRdb's table has in-frame clones only and misses some. V, J and clone size reflect that table, while D and trimming were determined from the DNA. The sample holds 130,000 or so clones; over 75% are singletons and the top ten take 1.5% to 2%. This clone came up a few times.

The receptor was isolated from a human donor in a cohort sampled during active COVID-19. The gene calls are TRBV2 and TRBJ1-5, with 7 bases identical to TRBD1. Sequenced: peripheral blood. CDR3 region: CASSEGQRTNQPQHF. CDR3 DNA: TGTGCCAGCAGCGAGGGACAGCGGACAAATCAGCCCCAGCATTTT.